These T cell receptor beta chains were read from a single sample in a study of identical twins. TCRdb processed the 5' RACE reads anew with MiXCR; each CDR3 protein has one entry. The table has about 790,000 distinct CDR3 sequences, about 20% seen once. These data are also associated with another study on T cells expressing NK-cell markers.

The sequenced sample consisted of PBMCs. These TCRs come from a woman aged 18 to 35 in good health. Both conserved end residues are part of each CDR3. Size values are once, few and many counts, or a class for expanded clones, and some rows have none.

11	TRBJ1-2	TRBV20-1	NA	CSVGTEHGYTF
15	TRBJ2-7	TRBV30	few	CAWSVLGRAGHEQYF
15	TRBJ2-7	TRBV2	few	CASSLGLAGVSEQYF
15	TRBJ2-3	TRBV6-5	NA	CASSYSPTPQGTQYF
15	TRBJ2-5	TRBV5-1	NA	CASSLAAGLAQTQYF
14	TRBJ1-2	TRBV7-9	NA	CASSSPWGGHGYTF
13	TRBJ2-3	TRBV20-1	NA	CSVPGGFADTQYF
13	TRBJ1-2	TRBV7-6	NA	CASSLEQESRYTF
14	TRBJ1-1	TRBV10-3	NA	CAISPTGAGTEAFF
14	TRBJ2-7	TRBV7-9	NA	CASTSSGITYEQYF
14	TRBJ2-7	TRBV7-9	NA	CASSRTGQAYEQYF
14	TRBJ2-2	TRBV12-3/TRBV12-4	few	CASSSGLPIGELFF
10	TRBJ1-1	TRBV2	few	CASRYTEAFF
12	TRBJ2-2	TRBV29-1	NA	CSVDSAVGELFF
14	TRBJ2-1	TRBV7-2	few	CASSGSGGHNEQFF
17	TRBJ2-1	TRBV20-1	few	CSATGGGRSRLDNEQFF
16	TRBJ2-3	TRBV4-3	few	CASSQEVTGGGDTQYF
17	TRBJ1-1	TRBV20-1	few	CSARQNWDGRSGTEAFF
15	TRBJ1-2	TRBV20-1	NA	CSARRPGGLTYGYTF
15	TRBJ2-7	TRBV9	many	CASSPRLAGVYEQYF
14	TRBJ2-1	TRBV6-1	NA	CASTPPGSSGEQFF
15	TRBJ1-2	TRBV12-3/TRBV12-4	many	CASKIRGRGDYGYTF
15	TRBJ2-5	TRBV20-1	NA	CSARARSAGKETQYF
16	TRBJ1-2	TRBV6-5	NA	CASSYPDRGANYGYTF
14	TRBJ2-7	TRBV20-1	few	CSASLGTGVIEQYF
15	TRBJ2-3	TRBV20-1	few	CSANAVSGHTDTQYF
14	TRBJ1-1	TRBV29-1	few	CSAELGRRNTEAFF
15	TRBJ2-1	TRBV9	few	CASSGSSGGGGEQFF
15	TRBJ1-2	TRBV10-3	NA	CAISGFGGTNYGYTF
12	TRBJ1-1	TRBV7-9	few	CASSLIQEEAFF
11	TRBJ1-2	TRBV7-9	NA	CASSSRQSYTF
12	TRBJ2-5	TRBV20-1	few	CSASGSGETQYF
17	TRBJ2-3	TRBV20-1	NA	CSARDAGQGPSPNTQYF
15	TRBJ2-3	TRBV7-9	few	CASSFWQTTTDTQYF
16	TRBJ2-4	TRBV7-2	NA	CASSRGRAETKNIQYF
14	TRBJ1-5	TRBV7-2	NA	CASSADRARQPQHF
16	TRBJ2-1	TRBV6-4	few	CASSIQRGVPYNEQFF
15	TRBJ2-1	TRBV27	NA	CASRGRSRGGNEQFF